The 11 T cell receptor beta chains in this list originate from one sample, sequenced in a study of beta chain features in type 1 diabetes. Findings and limits, study-wide: Among all four CD4+ subsets, Type 1 diabetes patients had TCRB CDR3s that were moderately but significantly shorter.

The authors reverse transcribed all of the isolated RNA, so sequencing captured expressed TCRB transcripts. Sequenced by immunoSEQ multiplex PCR; TCRdb stores in-frame clones only, minus some. The table lists 41,000 or so clones, over 50% of them singletons. Their target antigens are unknown. The sample was Tregs from blood. The origin of the receptors is a man aged 25-45 years with type 1 diabetes. Some clones in this sample may be carry-over from other donors' samples.

The J gene is TRBJ2-3, the V gene TRBV18, with TRBD1 matching 8 bases. Germline loops: CDR1 KGHSH, CDR2 LQKENI. CDR3 size: 15 residues. Trimming at V came to 1 base and at J to 4 bases, leaving 4 bases not matched to a gene. CDR3 sequence: CASSPRQGASDTQYF. Written as DNA, the CDR3 is TGTGCCAGCTCACCACGGCAGGGGGCTTCAGATACGCAGTATTTT.

The V gene is TRBV7-9, the J gene TRBJ2-1; D is perhaps TRBD2 (6 bases). The length of the CDR3 is 11 residues. V was shortened by 5 bases and J by 7 bases, with 6 bases between the two germline ends. CDR1 and CDR2 from the germline V gene are SEHNR and FQNEAQ (reference sequence). The CDR3 DNA sequence: TGTGCCAGCAGCGGGGGGAATGAGCAGTTCTTC. It codes for CASSGGNEQFF.

This clone was detected only a few times. The rearrangement links TRBV14 to TRBJ2-7, with D perhaps TRBD2 (5 bases). CDR1 is SGHDN and CDR2 is FVKESK in the germline V gene. The CDR3 totals 13 residues. Trimming removed 6 bases at V and 2 bases at J, with 11 bases between. The CDR3 nucleotides read TGTGCCAGCAGACCTCACGGGGCCTACGAGCAGTACTTC. The encoded protein is CASRPHGAYEQYF.

In nucleotides, the CDR3 is TGTGCCAGCAGCTTCTACTATGGCTACACCTTC. Amino acid sequence: CASSFYYGYTF. The rearrangement joins TRBV5-8 to TRBJ1-2; no clear D. V was clipped by 2 bases and J by 3 bases, with 2 bases between them. The CDR3 length is 11 residues. Germline lookup yields CDR1 SGHTS and CDR2 YDEGEE.

The chain carries TRBV29-1 and TRBJ2-2; D possibly corresponds to TRBD2 (7 bases). The CDR3 has 12 amino acids. From germline, CDR1 is SQVTM and CDR2 ANQGSEA. The CDR3 loop is CRVAGANGELFF. DNA of the CDR3: TGCAGAGTGGCGGGGGCCAACGGGGAGCTGTTTTTT.

The gene calls are TRBV5-6 and TRBJ2-3, with TRBD2 identical over 9 bases. The J segment lost 0 bases and the V segment lost 2 bases, leaving 4 bases of the junction unmatched. The CDR3 extends over 16 amino acids. CDR1 and CDR2 from the germline V gene are SGHDT and YYEEEE. The CDR3 sequence is CASSFFSGGSTDTQYF. The CDR3 bases are TGTGCCAGCAGCTTTTTTAGCGGGGGTAGCACAGATACGCAGTATTTT.

The chain employs TRBV5-1 and TRBJ1-6; D may be TRBD1 (5 bases). The V end lost 4 bases, the J end lost 8 bases, and 7 bases lay between the germline ends. This CDR3 has 12 residues. In germline, CDR1 is SGHRS, CDR2 YFSETQ. CDR3 in amino acids: CASSPGDSPLHF. The CDR3 nucleotides read TGCGCCAGCAGCCCGGGGGATTCACCCCTCCACTTT.

The V gene is TRBV7-2, the J gene TRBJ2-3, with 11 bases that match TRBD1. The CDR3 covers 14 residues. The J segment lost 5 bases and the V segment lost 4 bases, leaving 2 bases of the junction unmatched. Germline-derived CDR1 and CDR2 are SGHTA and FQGNSA. The CDR3 bases are TGTGCCAGCAGCTGGGACAGGGGGGAAGATACGCAGTATTTT. Residues: CASSWDRGEDTQYF.

This clone appeared a single time. The rearrangement uses TRBV18 and TRBJ2-7; 9 bases are shared with TRBD1. This CDR3 spans 13 amino acids. Germline V gene sequence: CDR1 KGHSH, CDR2 LQKENI. J lost 5 bases, V lost 3 bases, and 2 bases had no gene match. CDR3 coding DNA: TGTGCCAGCTCACCGGGACAGGGACACGAGCAGTACTTC. Translation gives CASSPGQGHEQYF. Supplemented by reference TRBV18 and TRBJ2-7, the full variable domain reads NAGVMQNPRHLVRRRGQEARLRCSPMKGHSHVYWYRQLPEEGLKFMVYLQKENIIDESGMPKERFSAEFPKEGPSILRIQQVVRGDSAAYFCASSPGQGHEQYFGPGTRLTVT.

The rearrangement joins TRBV5-4 to TRBJ2-5, with D perhaps matching TRBD1 (6 bases). Per the germline V gene, CDR1 is SGHNT and CDR2 is YYREEE (reference sequence). V dropped 2 bases and J dropped 1 base, with 15 bases sitting between them. The CDR3 is 16 amino acids. CDR3 in amino acids: CASSFTTGQIQETQYF. The CDR3 DNA sequence: TGTGCCAGCAGCTTTACCACCGGACAGATCCAAGAGACCCAGTACTTC.

The chain combines TRBV5-1 with TRBJ2-5; D uncertain. CDR1 SGHRS and CDR2 YFSETQ come from the germline V gene. With 0 bases removed from V and 3 bases from J, the gap between germline ends came to 9 bases. The length of the CDR3 is 14 residues. CDR3 bases: TGCGCCAGCAGCTTGGGTGGCGGAGAAGAGACCCAGTACTTC. Protein product: CASSLGGGEETQYF.